This T cell receptor beta chain was documented in a study of early T cells in non-severe SARS-CoV-2 infection. Across the study: Alpha and beta chains were unpaired, from unsorted whole-blood bulk RNA. Study conclusions and caveats: Lookups in VDJdb leaned toward anti-spike CD8 responses and missed private and CD4 specificities.

TCRdb re-analysed the 5' RACE reads in MiXCR, keeping a single row per CDR3 protein. The sample includes 80,000 to 95,000 distinct CDR3 sequences, 11% to 15% of them seen just once. This clonotype came up many times. Its cognate antigen is unknown. The sample comprised whole blood. The origin of this receptor is an adult who was a healthcare worker with PCR-confirmed SARS-CoV-2 infection or an uninfected control (not recorded which).

This CDR3 is CASRWDRGREQPQHF. Here the CDR3 DNA reads TGTGCCAGTAGATGGGACAGGGGGCGCGAACAGCCCCAGCATTTT. This rearrangement joins TRBV19 to TRBJ1-5, with 12 nucleotides matching TRBD1. The germline V gene encodes CDR1 LNHDA and CDR2 SQIVND (reference sequence). The CDR3 contains 15 residues. V dropped 6 bases and J dropped 7; count of bases not matched to a gene: 7. The full variable domain, its missing parts supplied by reference TRBV19 and TRBJ1-5, is DGGITQSPKYLFRKEGQNVTLSCEQNLNHDAMYWYRQDPGQGLRLIYYSQIVNDFQKGDIAEGYSVSREKKESFPLTVTSAQKNPTAFYLCASRWDRGREQPQHFGDGTRLSIL.